This is a list of T cell receptor beta chains from one sample in a study of T cells in Graves' hyperthyroidism and ophthalmopathy. TCRdb called the multiplex PCR reads again in MiXCR, with one record for every CDR3 protein. Seen here are approximately 330,000 distinct CDR3 sequences, around a fifth observed once, and the top ten hold around 45%. Sequences were obtained from blood. All receptors come from a woman aged 45-59 years with Graves' hyperthyroidism. Each CDR3 is given with its conserved first and last residue. D genes are given only for firm matches. A row's size may be missing; if present it is once, few, many or a size class.

D gene,V gene,clone size,J gene,CDR3 DNA,CDR3 protein
.,TRBV20-1,many,TRBJ1-1,TGCAGTGCTTCCACACCGAACACTGAAGCTTTCTTT,CSASTPNTEAFF
.,TRBV5-6,.,TRBJ1-1,TGTGCCAGCAGCCCCCAGGGGCACCATGAAGCTTTCTTT,CASSPQGHHEAFF
.,TRBV27,many,TRBJ2-7,TGTGCCAGCAGAAGACAGGCCCTACTAGATTTCGAGCAGTACTTC,CASRRQALLDFEQYF
.,TRBV18,many,TRBJ2-7,TGTGCCAGCTCACCACAAAACGAGCAGTACTTC,CASSPQNEQYF
TRBD1,TRBV28,many,TRBJ1-1,TGTGCCAGCAGTTTTATAGGGGGCATTGCGAACACTGAAGCTTTCTTT,CASSFIGGIANTEAFF
TRBD2,TRBV12-3/TRBV12-4,few,TRBJ2-5,TGTGCCAGCAGTTTAAGCGGGGGGCCAACGACCCAGTACTTC,CASSLSGGPTTQYF
.,TRBV2,.,TRBJ1-2,TGTGCCAGCAGTGAATCGTTGGGGCAGGGAGCGAATGGCTACACCTTC,CASSESLGQGANGYTF
TRBD1,TRBV20-1,.,TRBJ1-1,TGCAGTGCTAGAGACCAGACAGGGACAGGGGGAACTGAAGCTTTCTTT,CSARDQTGTGGTEAFF
.,TRBV28,many,TRBJ1-1,TGTGCCAGCAGATACCGGGGACGGAACACTGAAGCTTTCTTT,CASRYRGRNTEAFF
.,TRBV20-1,.,TRBJ2-7,TGCAGTGCTAGAGATGGATGGACAGAGGCCCACGAGCAGTACTTC,CSARDGWTEAHEQYF
.,TRBV28,.,TRBJ1-3,TGTGCCAGCAGTTTATCCAGGGTGTATGGAAACACCATATATTTT,CASSLSRVYGNTIYF
.,TRBV6-1,many,TRBJ2-7,TGTGCCAGCAGTTCCCCGCGGGTTAGGAACGAGCAGTACTTC,CASSSPRVRNEQYF
.,TRBV12-3/TRBV12-4,many,TRBJ1-5,TGTGCCAGCAGCCGAGATGATGGGTATAGCAATCAGCCCCAGCATTTT,CASSRDDGYSNQPQHF
.,TRBV7-7,.,TRBJ2-1,TGTGCTAGCAGCGTTATTCCGGATCTGCGCGGAGAGTACAATGAGCAGTTCTTC,CASSVIPDLRGEYNEQFF